This T cell receptor beta chain is drawn from a study of T cells after yellow fever vaccination. Whole-study findings and limits: Relatively few clonotypes were ones that appeared in both CD4 and CD8 compartments. Though it reached lower strength, the secondary response hit its peak faster, day 5 versus 15.

The CDR3 sequence is 17 residues long. The ends lost 6 bases at V and 4 bases at J; junction bases unmatched: 16. Germline V gives CDR1 SGHTA, CDR2 FQGNSA. They built TCR cDNA with 5'RACE template switching, a step that put in a universal primer site and UMIs. TCRdb recomputed calls from the 5' RACE reads with MiXCR, one row per CDR3 protein. The table records around 160,000 distinct CDR3 sequences, more than 5.5% of them present only once. This clonotype came up a few times. Its cognate antigen is unknown. The TCR comes from a man younger than 35 who received the YFV17D yellow fever vaccine. The chain combines TRBV7-2 with TRBJ2-5; 8 nucleotides line up with TRBD2. Sequenced material: CD4+ T cells sorted from PBMCs, taken less than 6 days after the first yellow fever vaccination. Here the CDR3 DNA reads TGTGCCAGCAGGGGGAGGTTGGACGGGGGGGCCGGAGAGACCCAGTACTTC. Translating it yields CASRGRLDGGAGETQYF.